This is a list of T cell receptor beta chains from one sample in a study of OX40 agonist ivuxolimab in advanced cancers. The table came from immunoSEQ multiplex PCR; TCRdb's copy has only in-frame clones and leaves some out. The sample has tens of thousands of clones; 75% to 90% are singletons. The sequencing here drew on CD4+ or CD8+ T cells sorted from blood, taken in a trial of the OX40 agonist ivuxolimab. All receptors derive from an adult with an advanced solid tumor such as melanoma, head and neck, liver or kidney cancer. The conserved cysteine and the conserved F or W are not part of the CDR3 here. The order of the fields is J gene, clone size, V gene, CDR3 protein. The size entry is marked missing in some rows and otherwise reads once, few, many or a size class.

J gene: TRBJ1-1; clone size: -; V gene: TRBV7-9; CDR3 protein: ASSAPQGMNTEAF
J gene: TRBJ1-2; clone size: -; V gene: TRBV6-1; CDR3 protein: ASRVIGTNYGYT
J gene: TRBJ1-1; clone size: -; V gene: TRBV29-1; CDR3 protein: SVGWGGTEAF
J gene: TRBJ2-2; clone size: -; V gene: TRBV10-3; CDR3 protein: AISDNVGTDTTGELF
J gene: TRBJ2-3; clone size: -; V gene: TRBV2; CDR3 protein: AKDREVTDTQY
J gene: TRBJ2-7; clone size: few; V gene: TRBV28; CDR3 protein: ASSLGTGFSNEQY
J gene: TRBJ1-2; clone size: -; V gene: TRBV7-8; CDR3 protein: ASSLGPGTSYGYT
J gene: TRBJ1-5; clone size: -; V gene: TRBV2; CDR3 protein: ASSVGQGPQPQH
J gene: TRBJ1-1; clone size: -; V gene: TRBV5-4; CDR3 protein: ASSLGQGETEAF
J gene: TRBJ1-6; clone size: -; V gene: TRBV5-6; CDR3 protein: ASSLTPGYPNSPLH
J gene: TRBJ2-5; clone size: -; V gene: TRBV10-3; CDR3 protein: AISEPGGQETQY
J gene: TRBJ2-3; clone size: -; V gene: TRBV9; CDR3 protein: ASKAGGLDTQY
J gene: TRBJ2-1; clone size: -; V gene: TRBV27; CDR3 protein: ASSLGRTGRI
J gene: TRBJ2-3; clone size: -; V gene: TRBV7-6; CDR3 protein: ASSDTSGGTDTQY
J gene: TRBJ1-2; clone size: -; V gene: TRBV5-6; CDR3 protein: ASSSGQVYGYT
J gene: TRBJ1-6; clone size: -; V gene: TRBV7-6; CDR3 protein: ASSLRDPGGNSPLH
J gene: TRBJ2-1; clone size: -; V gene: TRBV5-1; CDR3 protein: ASSVRTNEQF
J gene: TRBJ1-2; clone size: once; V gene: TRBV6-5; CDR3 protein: ASRYRGRDYGYT
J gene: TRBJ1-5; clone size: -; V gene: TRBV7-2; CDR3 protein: ASSLRGNQPQH
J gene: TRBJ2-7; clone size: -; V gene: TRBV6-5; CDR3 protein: ASSFGQGSYEQY
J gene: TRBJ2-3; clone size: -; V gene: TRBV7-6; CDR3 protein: ASSPRGGGSDTQY
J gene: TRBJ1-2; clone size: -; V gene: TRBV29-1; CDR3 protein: SVPSLDPNNYGYT
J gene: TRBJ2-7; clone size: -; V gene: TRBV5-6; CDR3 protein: ASSWGQQEY
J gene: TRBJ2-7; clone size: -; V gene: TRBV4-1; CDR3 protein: ASSHDWGQVRSYEQY
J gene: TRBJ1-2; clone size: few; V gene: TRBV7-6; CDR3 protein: ASSLGGNDGYT
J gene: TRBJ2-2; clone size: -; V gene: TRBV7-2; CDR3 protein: ASRPGTIGVPGELF
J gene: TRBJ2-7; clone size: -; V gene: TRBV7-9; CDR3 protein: ASSSKMGNSYEQY
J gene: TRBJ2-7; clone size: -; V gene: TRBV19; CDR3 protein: ASSPGTVGYEQY
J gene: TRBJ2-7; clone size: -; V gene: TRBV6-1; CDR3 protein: ASSEWVGQGGAYEQY
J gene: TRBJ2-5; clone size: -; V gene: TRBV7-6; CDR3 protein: ASSFNTGETQY
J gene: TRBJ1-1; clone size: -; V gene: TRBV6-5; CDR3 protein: ASMWLRNTEAF
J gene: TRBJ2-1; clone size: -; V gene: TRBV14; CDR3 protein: ASSQERQGWVPNYNEQF
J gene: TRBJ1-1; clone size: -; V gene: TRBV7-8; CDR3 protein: ASSRDRGDLGAF
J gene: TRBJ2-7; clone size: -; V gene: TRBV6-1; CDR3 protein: ASRRDGSYEQY
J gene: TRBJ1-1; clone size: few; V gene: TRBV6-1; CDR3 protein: ASITGTEAF
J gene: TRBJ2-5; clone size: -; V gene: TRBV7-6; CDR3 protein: ASSPGGGLETQY
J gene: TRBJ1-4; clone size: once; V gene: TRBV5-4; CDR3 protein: ASSLVEGGAVEKLF
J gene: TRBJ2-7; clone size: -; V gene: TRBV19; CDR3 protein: ASSIRDRGDPYEQY
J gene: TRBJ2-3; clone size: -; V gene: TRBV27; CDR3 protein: ASSLVGAGTDTQY
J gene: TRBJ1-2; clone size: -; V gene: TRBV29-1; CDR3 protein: SDMDRGSGYT
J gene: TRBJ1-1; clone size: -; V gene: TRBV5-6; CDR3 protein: ASSPGTGVPTEAF
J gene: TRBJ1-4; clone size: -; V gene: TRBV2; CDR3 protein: ASSGSAGISNEKLF
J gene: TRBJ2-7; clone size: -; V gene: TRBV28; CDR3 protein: ASSSGSSYEQY
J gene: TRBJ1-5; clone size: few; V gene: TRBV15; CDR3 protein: ATSRDSNTGSGVQPQH
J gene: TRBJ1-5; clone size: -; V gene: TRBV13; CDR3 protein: ASSLWGTNNQPQH
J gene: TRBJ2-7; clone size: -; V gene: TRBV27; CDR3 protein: ASSLAVNSYEQY
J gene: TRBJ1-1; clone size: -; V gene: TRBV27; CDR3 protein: ASSSPRDTEAF
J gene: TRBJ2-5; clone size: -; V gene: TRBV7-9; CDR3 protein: ASSLVRELQETQY
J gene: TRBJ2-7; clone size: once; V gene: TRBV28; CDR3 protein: AAHPRGGTLEQY
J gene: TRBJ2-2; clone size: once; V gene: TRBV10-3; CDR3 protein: AISESITGELF
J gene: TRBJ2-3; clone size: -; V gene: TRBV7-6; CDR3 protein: ASSLGLAGGPGADTQY
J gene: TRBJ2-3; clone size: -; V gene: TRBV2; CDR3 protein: ASRTGQASTDTQY
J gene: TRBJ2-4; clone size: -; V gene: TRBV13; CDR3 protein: ASSPDGALKNIQY
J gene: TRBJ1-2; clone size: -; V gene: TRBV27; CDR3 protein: ASSLSQDYGYT